This entry describes one T cell receptor (beta chain). Its target is not known. This record belongs to a study of cytomegalovirus exposure and HLA in healthy donors. Overall study context: The roughly 120 validation repertoires used the same platform as the approximately 670 first-cohort repertoires (as reported by a later analysis).

The V and J ends lost 5 bases and 5 bases, in that order; junction bases with no gene match: 8. This CDR3 has 15 residues. Germline CDR1 and CDR2: SGHTA and FQGNSA. TCRdb's table, derived via immunoSEQ multiplex PCR, lists solely in-frame clones and lacks some. The sample has 250,000 to 400,000 clones; roughly 90% are singletons. A roughly 120-subject validation cohort, separate from the approximately 670-subject first cohort, supplied the donors. General study findings and limits: Rare TCR sequences dominated, though some public TCRs recurred in many donors. The authors enumerated some 160 TCR beta chains as linked to cytomegalovirus.

This TCR came from a woman in her twenties or thirties in good health and CMV-seropositive. Sequencing used PBMCs. The chain employs TRBV7-2 and TRBJ2-2; 7 nucleotides align to TRBD2. The DNA of the CDR3 is TGTGCCAGCAGCCCCCTGGGAGGGTATACCGGGGAGCTGTTTTTT. Protein sequence: CASSPLGGYTGELFF.